The sequence of this TCR beta chain was determined in a study of blood T cell repertoires in COVID-19 (dated by TCRdb to the early 2020s). Some background on the complete study: Samples from collaborators originated in the United States, Italy and Spain and spanned both the acute and convalescent phases of COVID-19. The prospective study material was composed of cDNA or gDNA derived from T cells, B-cell-depleted T cells, or PBMCs. Subjects who had been exposed to COVID-19, were actively infected with it, or had recovered from it provided the deeply sampled blood TCRbeta repertoires that made up the dataset. A freely available public database, intended as a resource for researchers studying the immune response to SARS-CoV-2, is where the repertoires were released. Samples were obtained from the ongoing ImmuneRACE study (first 160 participants) and from some 1,200 subjects provided by 6 global collaborators. A de-identified subject ID, COVID-19 status, age in years and sex were almost always included in the sample metadata. Where available, HLA class I and class II types were taken from metadata supplied by the sample provider and were not determined by assay-based typing.

Each collaborating institution followed its own protocols to collect whole blood in K2EDTA tubes. For TCRbeta analysis, collaborators shipped samples in one of three forms: frozen whole blood, isolated PBMCs, or DNA extracted from either of those sample types. On this clone itself: The clone's antigen remains unknown. No much larger clone is present one base from it, and per-base qualities are unavailable.

After removal of 4 bases from V and 5 bases from J, the junction retains 14 bases not matched to a gene. The CDR3 holds 18 amino acids from the cysteine to the phenylalanine. This entry keeps only the CDR3 DNA: 54 bases, framed from base 1. The germline V gene (reference sequence) gives CDR1 as LGHDT and CDR2 as YNNKEL. What the study reported, not specific to this receptor: The quantity of clinical and demographic metadata differed by source and by participant and was supplied without curation.

TCRbeta CDR3 regions were amplified from genomic DNA by means of the immunoSEQ Assay, a bias-controlled multiplex PCR. Turning to the authors' computational methods: Within the assay, amplification of reference gene primers was used to estimate how many nucleated cells each sample contained. To quantify the absolute abundance of each unique TCRbeta CDR3 rearrangement, sequence reads were collapsed and filtered. For each sample, productive Simpson clonality was calculated as the square root of Simpson's diversity index over productive rearrangements. TCRdb carries this immuneACCESS record with in-frame sequences only. Its versions omit some clonotypes, under half of them owing to an unresolved V gene in the studies checked, with the rest unexplained. V, J and clone size are those of that table, while D and trimming were read from the DNA. The sample table records about 310,000 clones; roughly 87% of these occur just once. 1% of the sample lies in the top ten.

This TCR came from a man in his fifties or sixties with active or convalescent COVID-19. The specimen was peripheral blood. The chain is made from TRBV3-1 (or the pseudogene TRBV3-2) and TRBJ2-2, and TRBD2 aligns with 9 junction nucleotides. CDR3 loop: CASSRFPSGEGLTGELFF. The DNA reads as follows: TGTGCCAGCAGCCGCTTCCCTAGCGGGGAGGGACTAACCGGGGAGCTGTTTTTT.